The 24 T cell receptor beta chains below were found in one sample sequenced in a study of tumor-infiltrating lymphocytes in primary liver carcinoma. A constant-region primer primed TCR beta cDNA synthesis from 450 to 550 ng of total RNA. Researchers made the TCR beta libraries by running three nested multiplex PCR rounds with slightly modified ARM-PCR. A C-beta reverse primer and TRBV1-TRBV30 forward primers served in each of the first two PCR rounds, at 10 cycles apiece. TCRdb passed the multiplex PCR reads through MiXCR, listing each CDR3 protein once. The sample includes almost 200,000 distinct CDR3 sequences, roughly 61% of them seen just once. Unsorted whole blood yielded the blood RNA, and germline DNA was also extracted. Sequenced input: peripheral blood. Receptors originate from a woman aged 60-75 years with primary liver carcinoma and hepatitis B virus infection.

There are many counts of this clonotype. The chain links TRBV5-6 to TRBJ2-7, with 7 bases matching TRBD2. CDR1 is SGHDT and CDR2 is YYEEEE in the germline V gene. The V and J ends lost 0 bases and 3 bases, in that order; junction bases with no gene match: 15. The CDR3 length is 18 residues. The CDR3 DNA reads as TGTGCCAGCAGCTTGGGGGAACAATTCGGGGGGAAGAACTACGAGCAGTACTTC. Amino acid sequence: CASSLGEQFGGKNYEQYF.

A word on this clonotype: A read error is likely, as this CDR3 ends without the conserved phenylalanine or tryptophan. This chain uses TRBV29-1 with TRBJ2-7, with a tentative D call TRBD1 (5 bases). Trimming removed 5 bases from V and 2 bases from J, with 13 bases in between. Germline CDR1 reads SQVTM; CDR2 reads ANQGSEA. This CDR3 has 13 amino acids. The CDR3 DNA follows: TGCAGCGTTAGGACAATAAGCGCCTACGAGCAGTACTTA. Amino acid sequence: CSVRTISAYEQYL.

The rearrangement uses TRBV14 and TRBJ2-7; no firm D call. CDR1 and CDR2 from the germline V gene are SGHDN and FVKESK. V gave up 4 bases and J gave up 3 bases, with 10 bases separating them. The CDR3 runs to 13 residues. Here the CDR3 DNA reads TGTGCCAGCAGCCGAGCTACTTTCTACGAGCAGTACTTC. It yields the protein CASSRATFYEQYF.

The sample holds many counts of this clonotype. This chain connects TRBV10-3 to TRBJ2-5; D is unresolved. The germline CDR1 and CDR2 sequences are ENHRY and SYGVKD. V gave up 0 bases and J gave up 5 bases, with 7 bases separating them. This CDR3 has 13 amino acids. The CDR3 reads CAISESGRETQYF. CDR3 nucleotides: TGTGCCATCAGTGAGTCGGGTCGGGAGACCCAGTACTTC.

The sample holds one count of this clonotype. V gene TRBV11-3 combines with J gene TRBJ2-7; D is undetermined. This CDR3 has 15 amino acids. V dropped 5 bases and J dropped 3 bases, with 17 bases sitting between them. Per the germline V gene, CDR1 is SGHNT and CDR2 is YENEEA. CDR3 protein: CASSPGWATIYEQYF. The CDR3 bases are TGTGCCAGCAGCCCTGGCTGGGCTACAATCTACGAGCAGTACTTC.

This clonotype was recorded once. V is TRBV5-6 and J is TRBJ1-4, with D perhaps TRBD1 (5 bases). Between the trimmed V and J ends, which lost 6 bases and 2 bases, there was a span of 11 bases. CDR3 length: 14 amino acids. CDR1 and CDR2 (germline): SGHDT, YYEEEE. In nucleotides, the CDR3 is TGTGCCAGCAACTTCGGGGCGACTAATGAAAAACTGTTTTTT. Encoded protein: CASNFGATNEKLFF.

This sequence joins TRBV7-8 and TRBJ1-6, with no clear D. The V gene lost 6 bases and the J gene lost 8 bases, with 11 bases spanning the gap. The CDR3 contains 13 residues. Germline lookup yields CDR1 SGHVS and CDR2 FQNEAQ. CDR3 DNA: TGTGCCAGCAGTTCCCGTGGGTATTCACCCCTCCACTTT. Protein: CASSSRGYSPLHF. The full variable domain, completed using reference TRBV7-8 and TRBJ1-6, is GAGVSQSPRYKVAKRGQDVALRCDPISGHVSLFWYQQALGQGPEFLTYFQNEAQLDKSGLPSDRFFAERPEGSVSTLKIQRTQQEDSAVYLCASSSRGYSPLHFGNGTRLTVT.

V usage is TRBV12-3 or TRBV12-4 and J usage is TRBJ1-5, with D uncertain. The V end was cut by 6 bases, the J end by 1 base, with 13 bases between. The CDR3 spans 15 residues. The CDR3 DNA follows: TGTGCCAGCAGAGAAGGGCCCGGGAGCAATCAGCCCCAGCATTTT. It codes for CASREGPGSNQPQHF.

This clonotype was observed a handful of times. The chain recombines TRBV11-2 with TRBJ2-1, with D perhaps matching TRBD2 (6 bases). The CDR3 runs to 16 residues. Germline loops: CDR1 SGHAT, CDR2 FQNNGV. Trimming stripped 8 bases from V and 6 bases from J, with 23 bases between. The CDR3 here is CASLLIAEGTFNEQFF. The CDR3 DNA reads TGTGCCAGCCTACTAATAGCGGAAGGGACCTTCAATGAGCAGTTCTTC.

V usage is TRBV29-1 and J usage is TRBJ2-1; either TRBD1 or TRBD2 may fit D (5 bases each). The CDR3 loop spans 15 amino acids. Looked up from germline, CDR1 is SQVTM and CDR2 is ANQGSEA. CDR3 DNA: TGCAGGGCCCGGGGCACTCTAAGCTCCTACAATGAGCAGTTCTTC. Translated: CRARGTLSSYNEQFF.

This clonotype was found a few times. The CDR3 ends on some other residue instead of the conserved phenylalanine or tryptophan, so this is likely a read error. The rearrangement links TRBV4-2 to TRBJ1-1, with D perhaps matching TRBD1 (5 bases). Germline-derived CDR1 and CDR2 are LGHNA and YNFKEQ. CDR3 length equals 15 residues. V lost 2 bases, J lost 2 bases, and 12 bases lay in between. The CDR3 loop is CASSQPPGPNTEAFL. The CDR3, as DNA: TGTGCCAGCAGCCAACCACCGGGACCCAACACTGAAGCTTTCCTT.

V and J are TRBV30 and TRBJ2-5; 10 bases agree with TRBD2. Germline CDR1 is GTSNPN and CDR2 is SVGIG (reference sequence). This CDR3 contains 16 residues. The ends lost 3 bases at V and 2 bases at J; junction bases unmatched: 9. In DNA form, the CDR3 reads TGTGCCTGGAGCTTGGGGACTAGCGCCTTTCAAGAGACCCAGTACTTC. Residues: CAWSLGTSAFQETQYF. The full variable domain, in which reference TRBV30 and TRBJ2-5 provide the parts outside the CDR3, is SQTIHQWPATLVQPVGSPLSLECTVEGTSNPNLYWYRQAAGRGLQLLFYSVGIGQISSEVPQNLSASRPQDRQFILSSKKLLLSDSGFYLCAWSLGTSAFQETQYFGPGTRLLVL.

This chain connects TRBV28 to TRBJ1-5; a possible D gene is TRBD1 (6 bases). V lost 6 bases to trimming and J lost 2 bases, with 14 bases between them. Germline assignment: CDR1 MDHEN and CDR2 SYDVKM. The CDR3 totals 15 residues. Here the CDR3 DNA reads TGTGCCAGCAGATCCGACAGGCGCCGCAATCAGCCCCAGCATTTT. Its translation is CASRSDRRRNQPQHF.

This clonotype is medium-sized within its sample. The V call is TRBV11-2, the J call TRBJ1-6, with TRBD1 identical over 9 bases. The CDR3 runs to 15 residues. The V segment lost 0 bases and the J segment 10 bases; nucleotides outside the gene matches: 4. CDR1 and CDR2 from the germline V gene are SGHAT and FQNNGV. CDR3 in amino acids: CASSLDWTGESPLHF. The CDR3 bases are TGTGCCAGCAGCTTAGATTGGACAGGGGAGTCACCCCTCCACTTT.

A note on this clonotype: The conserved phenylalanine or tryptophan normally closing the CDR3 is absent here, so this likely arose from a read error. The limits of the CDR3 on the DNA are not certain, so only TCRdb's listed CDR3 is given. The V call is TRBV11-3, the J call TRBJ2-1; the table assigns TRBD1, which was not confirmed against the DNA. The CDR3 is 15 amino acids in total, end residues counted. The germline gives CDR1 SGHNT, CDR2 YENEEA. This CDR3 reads CASSFGARANDEPFC.

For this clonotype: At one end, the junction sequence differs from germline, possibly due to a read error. The CDR3 nucleotides read TGTGCCGGCAGCTTCGGCGGGGGTTACAAGCAGTACTTC. This sequence encodes CAGSFGGGYKQYF. This chain connects TRBV11-2 to TRBJ2-7, with TRBD2 matching over 7 bases. The CDR3 covers 13 residues. Germline CDR1 SGHAT, CDR2 FQNNGV.

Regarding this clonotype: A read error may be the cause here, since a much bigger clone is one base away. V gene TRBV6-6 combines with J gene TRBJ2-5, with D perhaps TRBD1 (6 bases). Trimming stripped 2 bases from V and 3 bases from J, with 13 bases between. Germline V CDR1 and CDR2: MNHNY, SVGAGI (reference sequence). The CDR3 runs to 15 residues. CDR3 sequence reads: CASSYNAQGEETQYF. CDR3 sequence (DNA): TGTGCCAGCAGTTACAATGCACAGGGCGAAGAGACCCAGTACTTC.

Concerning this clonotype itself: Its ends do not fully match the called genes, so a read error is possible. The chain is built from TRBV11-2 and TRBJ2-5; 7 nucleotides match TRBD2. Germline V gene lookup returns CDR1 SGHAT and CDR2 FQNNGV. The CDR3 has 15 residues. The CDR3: CANSLRTSGQETQYF. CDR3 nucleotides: TGTGCCAACAGCCTCCGGACTAGTGGACAAGAGACCCAGTACTTC.

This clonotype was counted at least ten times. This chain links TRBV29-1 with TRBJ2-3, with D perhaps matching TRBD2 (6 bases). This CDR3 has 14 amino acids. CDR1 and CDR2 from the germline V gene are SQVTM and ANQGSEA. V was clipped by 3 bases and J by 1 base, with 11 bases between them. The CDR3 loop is CSVEKGGRTDTQYF. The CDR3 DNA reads TGCAGCGTTGAGAAGGGAGGACGCACAGATACGCAGTATTTT.

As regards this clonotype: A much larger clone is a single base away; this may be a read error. The CDR3 is CASTVAGGFEAFF. CDR3 nucleotides: TGTGCCAGCACGGTGGCAGGGGGCTTTGAAGCTTTCTTT. The chain uses TRBV6-1 and TRBJ1-1, with 8 bases matching TRBD1. This CDR3 region has 13 residues. Germline V gene data show CDR1 as MNHNS and CDR2 as SASEGT. V was clipped by 7 bases and J by 7 bases; unmatched bases: 8.

CDR3 bases: TGTGCCAGCAGCCCCACCCAGGGGCAAGAGACCCAGTACTTC. This encodes CASSPTQGQETQYF. The rearrangement uses TRBV7-9 and TRBJ2-5; D possibly corresponds to TRBD1 (6 bases). The ends were cut back, 5 bases at V and 2 bases at J, with 12 bases in the middle. The CDR3 spans 14 residues. CDR1 and CDR2 from the germline V gene are SEHNR and FQNEAQ (reference sequence).

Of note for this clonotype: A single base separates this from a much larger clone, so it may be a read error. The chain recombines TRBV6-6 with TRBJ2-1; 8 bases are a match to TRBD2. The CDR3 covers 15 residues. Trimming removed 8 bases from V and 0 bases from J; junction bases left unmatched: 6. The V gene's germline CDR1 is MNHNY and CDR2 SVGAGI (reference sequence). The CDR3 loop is CASVTSGSSYNEQFF. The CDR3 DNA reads TGTGCCAGCGTAACAAGCGGGAGCTCCTACAATGAGCAGTTCTTC.

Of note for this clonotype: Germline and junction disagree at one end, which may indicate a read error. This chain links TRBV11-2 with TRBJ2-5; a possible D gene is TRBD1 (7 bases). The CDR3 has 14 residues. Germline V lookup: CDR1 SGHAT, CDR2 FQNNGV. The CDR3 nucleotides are TGTACCAGCAGCTTAGGAGGGCAGGGGGGAGTCCATTACTTC. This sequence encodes CTSSLGGQGGVHYF.

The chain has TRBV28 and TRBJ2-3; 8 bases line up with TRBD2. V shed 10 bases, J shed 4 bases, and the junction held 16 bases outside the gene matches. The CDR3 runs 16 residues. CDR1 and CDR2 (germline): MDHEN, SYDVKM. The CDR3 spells CANSPQGLGYPDTQYF. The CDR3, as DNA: TGTGCCAACAGCCCACAGGGACTAGGTTATCCAGATACGCAGTATTTT.